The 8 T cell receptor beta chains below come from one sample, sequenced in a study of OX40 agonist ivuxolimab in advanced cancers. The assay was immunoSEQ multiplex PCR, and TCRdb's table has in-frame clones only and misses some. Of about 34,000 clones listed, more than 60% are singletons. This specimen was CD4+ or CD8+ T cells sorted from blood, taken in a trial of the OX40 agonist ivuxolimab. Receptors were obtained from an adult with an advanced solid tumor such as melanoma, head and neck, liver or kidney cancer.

The CDR3 bases are TGTGCCACCAGCAGTCCCCTGGGAGGGTGGAGTCAGCCCCAGCATTTT. The encoded protein is CATSSPLGGWSQPQHF. The V gene is TRBV15, the J gene TRBJ1-5; D gene ambiguous. This CDR3 has 16 amino acids. Germline loops: CDR1 LNHNV, CDR2 YYDKDF (reference sequence). Trimming left V 3 bases short and J 6 bases short, with 18 bases between.

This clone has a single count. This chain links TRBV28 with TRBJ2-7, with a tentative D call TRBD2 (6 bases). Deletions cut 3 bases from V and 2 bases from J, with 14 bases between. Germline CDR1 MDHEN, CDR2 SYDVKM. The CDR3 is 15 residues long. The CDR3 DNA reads TGTGCCAGCAGTTTTTCACAGGACTATACCTACGAGCAGTACTTC. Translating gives CASSFSQDYTYEQYF.

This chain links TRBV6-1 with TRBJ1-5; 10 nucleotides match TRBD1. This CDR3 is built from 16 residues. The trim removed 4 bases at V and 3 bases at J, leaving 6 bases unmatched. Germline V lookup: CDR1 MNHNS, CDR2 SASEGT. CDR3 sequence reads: CASSAMTGGFNQPQHF. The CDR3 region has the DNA TGTGCCAGCAGTGCCATGACAGGGGGCTTCAATCAGCCCCAGCATTTT.

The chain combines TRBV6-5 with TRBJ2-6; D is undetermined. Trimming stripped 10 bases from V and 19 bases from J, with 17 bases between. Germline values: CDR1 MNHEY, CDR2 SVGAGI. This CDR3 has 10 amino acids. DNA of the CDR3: TGTGCCACCTCCGGCCGGGTGCAAACTTTC. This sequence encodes CATSGRVQTF.

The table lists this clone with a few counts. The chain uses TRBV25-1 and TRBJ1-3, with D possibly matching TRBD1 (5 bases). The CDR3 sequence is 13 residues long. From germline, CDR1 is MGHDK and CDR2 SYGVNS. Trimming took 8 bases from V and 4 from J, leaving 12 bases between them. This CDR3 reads CASGRDWGNTIYF. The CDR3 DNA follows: TGTGCCAGCGGAAGGGACTGGGGAAACACCATATATTTT.

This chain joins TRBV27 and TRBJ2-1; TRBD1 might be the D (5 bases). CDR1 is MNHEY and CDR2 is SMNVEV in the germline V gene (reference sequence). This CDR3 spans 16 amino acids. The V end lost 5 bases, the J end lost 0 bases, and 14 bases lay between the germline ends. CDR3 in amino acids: CASSARQRSSYNEQFF. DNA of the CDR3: TGTGCCAGCAGTGCGAGACAGAGGTCCTCCTACAATGAGCAGTTCTTC.

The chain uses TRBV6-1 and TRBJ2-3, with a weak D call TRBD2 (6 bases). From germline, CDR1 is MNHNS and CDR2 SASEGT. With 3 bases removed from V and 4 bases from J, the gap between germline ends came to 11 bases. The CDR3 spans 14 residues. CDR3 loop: CASSDQTGADTQYF. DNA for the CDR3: TGTGCCAGCAGTGACCAAACGGGGGCAGATACGCAGTATTTT.

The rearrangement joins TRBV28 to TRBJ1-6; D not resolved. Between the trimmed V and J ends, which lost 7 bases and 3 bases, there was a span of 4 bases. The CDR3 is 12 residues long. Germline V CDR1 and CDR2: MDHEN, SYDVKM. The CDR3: CASKGYNSPLHF. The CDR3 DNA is TGTGCCAGCAAGGGCTATAATTCACCCCTCCACTTT.